This TCR beta chain was identified in a study of patients and donors after allogeneic stem cell transplantation. The CDR3 extends over 18 amino acids. The V gene end was trimmed by 8 bases and the J gene end by 1 base; junction bases not matched to a gene: 14. The germline V gene encodes CDR1 MNHNS and CDR2 SASEGT. TCRdb reanalysed the RT-PCR reads using MiXCR and keeps one entry per CDR3 protein. The sample holds some 880,000 distinct CDR3 sequences, under 20% seen once. The clonotype comes from a human donor who was either an allogeneic HSCT recipient or a stem cell or donor lymphocyte infusion donor (not recorded which). It is not recorded whose cells these are; they may come from a transplant donor. V gene TRBV6-1 combines with J gene TRBJ1-5; 10 bases agree with TRBD1. Sequenced material: blood, either unsorted or a sorted T cell fraction (not recorded which). The DNA of the CDR3 is TGTGCCAGCTCTTTGGGTGGGGGACAGGGGTCAAGCAATCAGCCCCAGCATTTT. Translated, it gives CASSLGGGQGSSNQPQHF.